This entry is about one T cell receptor (beta chain). Its antigen is not identified. Patients all relapsed after autologous stem cell transplantation, and there was variation in brentuximab vedotin exposure. Sequenced by immunoSEQ multiplex PCR; TCRdb stores in-frame clones only, minus some. The data contain some 12,000 clones, 60% to 80% of them seen just once; the ten biggest clones take up more than 9%. The data are from a study of PD-1 blockade in classical Hodgkin lymphoma. Study findings and constraints: Compared with baseline, CD4+ but not CD8+ TCR diversity had risen significantly by C4D1. Those achieving complete response showed baseline diversity like newly diagnosed patients.

The V and J ends lost 6 bases and 4 bases, in that order; junction bases with no gene match: 9. Looked up from germline, CDR1 is MNHEY and CDR2 is SVGAGI. The CDR3 spans 15 residues. The receptor was derived from a human donor with classical Hodgkin lymphoma. Source: peripheral blood mononuclear cells (PBMCs), taken at baseline. The chain joins TRBV6-5 to TRBJ1-1; 9 bases match TRBD1. CDR3 region: CASRPTGGAGTEAFF. The CDR3 coding sequence is TGTGCCAGCAGGCCCACAGGGGGCGCGGGCACTGAAGCTTTCTTT.